These 26 T cell receptor beta chains share one sample of origin, sequenced in a study of blood T cell repertoires in COVID-19. Produced via immunoSEQ multiplex PCR; TCRdb's table is partial and in-frame only. The sample shows around 110,000 clones, around 82% of them seen only once. The specimen was peripheral blood. These receptors were taken from a human donor in a cohort sampled during active COVID-19.

CDR3 residues: CASSDYDSPYNEQFF. CDR3 coding DNA: TGTGCCAGCAGTGACTACGACAGTCCCTACAATGAGCAGTTCTTC. The chain employs TRBV6-4 and TRBJ2-1; D is perhaps TRBD1 (5 bases). CDR3 length: 15 residues. Trimming took 1 base from V and 2 from J, leaving 9 bases between them. Germline lookup yields CDR1 MRHNA and CDR2 SNTAGT.

V usage is TRBV19 and J usage is TRBJ1-1; D not resolved. Trimming took 3 bases from V and 2 from J, leaving 4 bases between them. The CDR3 length is 12 residues. Germline CDR1 LNHDA, CDR2 SQIVND (reference sequence). The chain's CDR3 is CASSIPNTEAFF. In DNA form, the CDR3 reads TGTGCCAGTAGTATTCCTAACACTGAAGCTTTCTTT.

The chain carries TRBV28 and TRBJ1-2; unclear D gene. Trimming removed 5 bases at V and 8 bases at J, with 21 bases between. CDR3 length: 15 amino acids. Germline V gene lookup returns CDR1 MDHEN and CDR2 SYDVKM. Here the CDR3 DNA reads TGTGCCAGCAGTCCGCCGGGTGGCCCCACTACCGGCTACACCTTC. This codes for CASSPPGGPTTGYTF.

The chain joins TRBV11-1 to TRBJ2-1; D is possibly TRBD2 (6 bases). The CDR3 sequence is 15 residues long. Trimming took 1 base from V and 8 from J, leaving 15 bases between them. The germline gives CDR1 SGHAT, CDR2 FQDESV (reference sequence). This CDR3 is CASSLDETRFYEQFF. The CDR3 region has the DNA TGTGCCAGCAGCTTAGATGAGACTAGGTTCTATGAGCAGTTCTTC.

The chain uses TRBV5-5 and TRBJ1-3, with a possible D match to TRBD1 (5 bases). Trimming took off 5 bases at V and 0 bases at J, with 12 bases between the two ends. Germline V lookup: CDR1 SGHKS, CDR2 YYEKEE (reference sequence). This CDR3 contains 15 residues. This CDR3 reads CASSPSGGSGNTIYF. The CDR3 bases are TGTGCCAGCAGTCCAAGCGGGGGCTCTGGAAACACCATATATTTT.

The chain is built from TRBV27 and TRBJ1-2; 9 nucleotides agree with TRBD1. Germline CDR1 reads MNHEY; CDR2 reads SMNVEV (reference sequence). Trimming cost V 5 bases and J 6 bases; bases outside gene matches: 4. The CDR3 is 13 residues long. CDR3 sequence reads: CASSDRGIHGYTF. For the CDR3, the DNA is TGTGCCAGCAGTGACAGGGGGATCCATGGCTACACCTTC.

The CDR3 sequence is CASSTTPGLAGREQYF. CDR3 nucleotide sequence: TGCGCCAGCAGCACCACTCCGGGACTAGCGGGACGTGAGCAGTACTTC. This chain joins TRBV5-1 and TRBJ2-7; 13 bases are shared with TRBD2. V shed 4 bases, J shed 7 bases, and the junction held 11 bases outside the gene matches. The germline CDR1 and CDR2 sequences are SGHRS and YFSETQ. The CDR3 extends over 16 amino acids.

The chain links TRBV18 to TRBJ2-3; 8 bases align to TRBD1. Losses at the gene ends were 4 bases for V and 5 bases for J; bases not matched to a gene: 5. This CDR3 has 14 residues. Germline CDR1 is KGHSH and CDR2 is LQKENI. CDR3 coding DNA: TGTGCCAGCTCACTGGACAGGGTCGGAGATACGCAGTATTTT. Residues: CASSLDRVGDTQYF.

The chain's CDR3 is CASSGQGLRRETQYF. In DNA, the CDR3 is TGTGCCAGCAGTGGCCAGGGACTACGCAGGGAGACCCAGTACTTC. V gene TRBV27 combines with J gene TRBJ2-5, with 7 bases matching TRBD2. The CDR3 extends over 15 amino acids. Germline CDR1 is MNHEY and CDR2 is SMNVEV (reference sequence). J was trimmed by 5 bases and V by 5 bases; bases with no gene match: 11.

The V gene is TRBV6-5, the J gene TRBJ1-2; tentative D call: TRBD1 (6 bases). Germline CDR1 reads MNHEY; CDR2 reads SVGAGI. The CDR3 loop spans 15 amino acids. Deletions cut 6 bases from V and 1 base from J, with 15 bases between. The CDR3 coding sequence is TGTGCCAGCAGGCTCGGGTACAGGGATAACTATGGCTACACCTTC. Translating it yields CASRLGYRDNYGYTF.

This clone appeared a few times. J is TRBJ1-6 and V is TRBV7-2, with 11 nucleotides matching TRBD1. The CDR3 has 15 residues. The ends lost 5 bases at V and 10 bases at J; junction bases unmatched: 7. Germline loops: CDR1 SGHTA, CDR2 FQGNSA. The CDR3 DNA sequence: TGTGCCAGCAGCCCGGGGACAGGGGGAGGATCACCCCTCCACTTT. This gives the protein CASSPGTGGGSPLHF.

This clone showed up just once. The rearrangement links TRBV27 to TRBJ1-1; D is ambiguous. V shed 3 bases and J shed 1 base, with 6 bases lying between them. Germline CDR1 and CDR2: MNHEY and SMNVEV (reference sequence). The CDR3 consists of 13 residues. CDR3 protein: CASSFSGNTEAFF. DNA of the CDR3: TGTGCCAGCAGTTTTTCGGGGAACACTGAAGCTTTCTTT.

This chain joins TRBV5-1 and TRBJ2-5; D remains ambiguous. The CDR3 spans 12 residues. Germline CDR1 and CDR2: SGHRS and YFSETQ. V was shortened by 4 bases and J by 2 bases, with 6 bases between the two germline ends. The CDR3 region is CASSTQQETQYF. CDR3 coding DNA: TGCGCCAGCAGCACACAACAAGAGACCCAGTACTTC. Full variable domain (missing parts from reference TRBV5-1 and TRBJ2-5): KAGVTQTPRYLIKTRGQQVTLSCSPISGHRSVSWYQQTPGQGLQFLFEYFSETQRNKGNFPGRFSGRQFSNSRSEMNVSTLELGDSALYLCASSTQQETQYFGPGTRLLVL.

This clone was observed once. The chain carries TRBV7-3 and TRBJ1-6, with TRBD1 matching 8 bases. Losses at the gene ends were 2 bases for V and 7 bases for J; bases not matched to a gene: 4. Germline loops: CDR1 SGHTA, CDR2 FQGTGA. CDR3 length equals 15 residues. For the CDR3, the DNA is TGTGCCAGCAGCTTACTTCCAGGGGGCAATTCACCCCTCCACTTT. Protein: CASSLLPGGNSPLHF.

In its sample, this clone was seen a few times. This CDR3 is CASSLGLAGVRRETQYF. As DNA, the CDR3 is TGCGCCAGCAGCTTGGGACTAGCGGGGGTTAGGAGGGAGACCCAGTACTTC. The chain recombines TRBV5-1 with TRBJ2-5, with 12 nucleotides matching TRBD2. Per germline, CDR1 SGHRS and CDR2 YFSETQ. V lost 0 bases, J lost 5 bases, and 8 bases stayed unmatched. This CDR3 comprises 17 residues. Together with reference TRBV5-1 and TRBJ2-5, the CDR3 gives the full variable domain: KAGVTQTPRYLIKTRGQQVTLSCSPISGHRSVSWYQQTPGQGLQFLFEYFSETQRNKGNFPGRFSGRQFSNSRSEMNVSTLELGDSALYLCASSLGLAGVRRETQYFGPGTRLLVL.

This rearrangement joins TRBV3-1 (or the pseudogene TRBV3-2) to TRBJ1-4, with 7 bases that match TRBD1. Germline loops: CDR1 LGHDT, CDR2 YNNKEL (reference sequence). The CDR3 has 16 residues. The junction had 13 bases not matched to a gene; V was cut back by 4 bases and J by 8 bases. The CDR3 loop is CASSPSGGSGGEKLFF. CDR3 nucleotide sequence: TGTGCCAGCAGCCCATCAGGGGGATCAGGCGGCGAAAAACTGTTTTTT.

This chain links TRBV29-1 with TRBJ1-1, with unresolved D. Trimming removed 8 bases at V and 0 bases at J, with 16 bases between. This CDR3 region has 14 residues. CDR1 and CDR2 (germline): SQVTM, ANQGSEA. The CDR3: CSSTLTAMNTEAFF. As DNA, the CDR3 is TGCAGCTCCACCTTAACAGCCATGAACACTGAAGCTTTCTTT.

The chain is built from TRBV9 and TRBJ1-1; tentative D call: TRBD1 (5 bases). This CDR3 has 17 residues. CDR1 and CDR2 (germline): SGDLS, YYNGEE. V was shortened by 3 bases and J by 1 base, with 19 bases between the two germline ends. The CDR3 here is CASSAYSVWGGNTEAFF. The CDR3 bases are TGTGCCAGCAGCGCCTATTCTGTATGGGGCGGGAACACTGAAGCTTTCTTT.

The chain carries TRBV24-1 and TRBJ2-3; the match to TRBD1 covers 7 bases. The CDR3 runs to 15 residues. Unmatched junction bases numbered 5, after V lost 4 bases and J lost 2 bases. Germline V lookup: CDR1 KGHDR, CDR2 SFDVKD. This CDR3 is CATSDPGQFTDTQYF. As DNA, the CDR3 is TGTGCCACCAGTGACCCGGGACAGTTCACAGATACGCAGTATTTT.

This clone was detected only once. The chain combines TRBV28 with TRBJ2-3; 11 bases fit TRBD2. With V trimmed by 6 bases and J by 12 bases, 5 bases remained unmatched. This CDR3 contains 12 residues. The germline CDR1 and CDR2 sequences are MDHEN and SYDVKM. CDR3 sequence (DNA): TGTGCCAGCAGGGTAGCGGGAGGGCCACAGTATTTT. This sequence encodes CASRVAGGPQYF.

This chain links TRBV5-1 with TRBJ2-3; 13 bases agree with TRBD2. Looked up from germline, CDR1 is SGHRS and CDR2 is YFSETQ. The CDR3 consists of 15 residues. The J segment lost 3 bases and the V segment lost 4 bases, leaving 2 bases of the junction unmatched. The CDR3: CASSRTSGSTDTQYF. For the CDR3, the DNA is TGCGCCAGCAGCAGGACTAGCGGGAGTACAGATACGCAGTATTTT.

With regard to this clone: The sample has other DNA sequences that encode this CDR3 too. This chain joins TRBV12-3 or TRBV12-4 and TRBJ1-2; 7 positions agree with TRBD1. V dropped 6 bases and J dropped 4; count of bases not matched to a gene: 2. There are 12 residues in the CDR3. CDR3 sequence reads: CASRPGGYGYTF. Written as DNA, the CDR3 is TGTGCCAGCAGGCCAGGGGGCTATGGCTACACCTTC.

This clone showed up just a few times. The chain is built from TRBV7-8 and TRBJ1-6; the D gene is possibly TRBD1 (5 bases). The germline gives CDR1 SGHVS, CDR2 FQNEAQ. V was cut by 6 bases and J by 7 bases, with 13 bases left in between. The CDR3 is 14 amino acids. CDR3 region: CASSYRQRNSPLHF. CDR3 DNA sequence: TGTGCCAGCAGTTATCGACAGAGGAATTCACCCCTCCACTTT.

As for this clone: Germline and junction disagree at one end, which may indicate a read error. The J gene is TRBJ2-2, the V gene TRBV28; D ambiguous. The CDR3 sequence is 12 residues long. Germline CDR1 and CDR2: MDHEN and SYDVKM. In DNA, the CDR3 is TGTGCCAGCGGTTTTATCCCCGGGGAGCTGTTTTTT. This sequence encodes CASGFIPGELFF.

The rearrangement uses TRBV4-3 and TRBJ2-1; the match to TRBD2 covers 7 bases. The CDR3 length is 17 residues. Germline V lookup: CDR1 LGHNA, CDR2 YSLEER. The V and J ends lost 0 bases and 6 bases, in that order; junction bases with no gene match: 11. CDR3 region: CASSQDLGAGVSNEQFF. In nucleotides, the CDR3 is TGCGCCAGCAGCCAAGACCTTGGCGCGGGAGTTAGCAATGAGCAGTTCTTC.

The gene calls are TRBV6-5 and TRBJ1-4; TRBD1 matches at 9 bases. The CDR3 runs to 14 residues. Per the germline V gene, CDR1 is MNHEY and CDR2 is SVGAGI. The V segment lost 6 bases and the J segment 7 bases; nucleotides outside the gene matches: 6. This CDR3 is CASRKDRGSEKLFF. The CDR3 bases are TGTGCCAGCAGAAAGGACAGGGGAAGTGAAAAACTGTTTTTT.